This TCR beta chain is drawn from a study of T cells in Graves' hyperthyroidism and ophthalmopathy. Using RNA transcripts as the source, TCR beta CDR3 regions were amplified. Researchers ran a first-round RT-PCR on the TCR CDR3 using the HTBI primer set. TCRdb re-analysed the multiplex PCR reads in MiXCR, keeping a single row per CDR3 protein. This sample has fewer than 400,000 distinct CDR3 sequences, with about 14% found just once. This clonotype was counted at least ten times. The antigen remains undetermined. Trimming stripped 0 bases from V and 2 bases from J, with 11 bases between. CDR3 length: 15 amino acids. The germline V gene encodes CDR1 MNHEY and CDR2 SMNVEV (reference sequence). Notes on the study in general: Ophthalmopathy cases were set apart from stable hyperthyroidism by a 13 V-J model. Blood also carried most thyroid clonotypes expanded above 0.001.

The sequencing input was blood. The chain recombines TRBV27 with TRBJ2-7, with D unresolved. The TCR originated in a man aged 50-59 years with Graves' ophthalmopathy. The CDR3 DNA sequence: TGTGCCAGCAGTTTATCCAGCACCTTACCCTACGAGCAGTACTTC. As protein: CASSLSSTLPYEQYF.